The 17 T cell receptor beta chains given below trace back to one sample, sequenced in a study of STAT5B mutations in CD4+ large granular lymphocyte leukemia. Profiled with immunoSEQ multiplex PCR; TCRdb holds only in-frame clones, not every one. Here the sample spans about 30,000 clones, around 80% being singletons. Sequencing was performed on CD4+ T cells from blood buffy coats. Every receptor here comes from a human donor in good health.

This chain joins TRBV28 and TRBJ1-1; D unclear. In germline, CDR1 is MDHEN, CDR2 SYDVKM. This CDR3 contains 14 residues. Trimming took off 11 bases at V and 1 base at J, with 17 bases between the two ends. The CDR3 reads CAAEDQGRNTEAFF. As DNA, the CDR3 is TGTGCCGCAGAGGACCAAGGGAGGAACACTGAAGCTTTCTTT.

This chain's CDR3 is CAWTPAGRLASPLHF. CDR3 in DNA: TGTGCCTGGACCCCGGCAGGCCGCCTTGCTTCACCCCTCCACTTT. The rearrangement uses TRBV30 and TRBJ1-6; D not certain. Trimming pared 4 bases from V and 9 bases from J, leaving 19 bases between. Germline V lookup: CDR1 GTSNPN, CDR2 SVGIG (reference sequence). The CDR3 runs 15 residues. Full variable domain (rest looked up from reference TRBV30 and TRBJ1-6): SQTIHQWPATLVQPVGSPLSLECTVEGTSNPNLYWYRQAAGRGLQLLFYSVGIGQISSEVPQNLSASRPQDRQFILSSKKLLLSDSGFYLCAWTPAGRLASPLHFGNGTRLTVT.

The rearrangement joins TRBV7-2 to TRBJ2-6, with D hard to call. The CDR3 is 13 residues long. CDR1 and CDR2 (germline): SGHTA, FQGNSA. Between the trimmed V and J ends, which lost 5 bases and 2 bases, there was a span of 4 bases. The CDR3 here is CASSRAGANVLTF. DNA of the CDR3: TGTGCCAGCAGCCGCGCTGGGGCCAACGTCCTGACTTTC.

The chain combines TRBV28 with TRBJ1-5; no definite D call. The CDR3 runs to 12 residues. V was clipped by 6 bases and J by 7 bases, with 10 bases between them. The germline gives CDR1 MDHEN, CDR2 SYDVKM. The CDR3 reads CASSLIRQPQHF. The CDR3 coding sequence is TGTGCCAGCAGCCTTATTAGACAGCCCCAGCATTTT.

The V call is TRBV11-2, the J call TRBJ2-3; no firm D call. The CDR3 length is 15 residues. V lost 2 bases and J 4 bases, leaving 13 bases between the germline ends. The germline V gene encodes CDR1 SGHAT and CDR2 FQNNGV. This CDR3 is CASSLWASTPDTQYF. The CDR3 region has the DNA TGTGCCAGCAGCTTATGGGCTTCAACCCCAGATACGCAGTATTTT.

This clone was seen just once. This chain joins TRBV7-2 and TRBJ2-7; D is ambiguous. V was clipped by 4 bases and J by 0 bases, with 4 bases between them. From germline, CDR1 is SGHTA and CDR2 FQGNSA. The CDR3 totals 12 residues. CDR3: CASSSSSYEQYF. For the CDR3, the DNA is TGTGCCAGCAGCTCGTCCTCCTACGAGCAGTACTTC.

CDR3 sequence reads: CASHQHQGATEAFF. CDR3 bases: TGTGCCAGCCACCAACACCAGGGGGCCACTGAAGCTTTCTTT. The J gene is TRBJ1-1, the V gene TRBV6-5; 8 bases are a match to TRBD1. Germline assignment: CDR1 MNHEY and CDR2 SVGAGI. The CDR3 sequence is 14 residues long. V shed 8 bases and J 4 bases; nucleotides not matched to a gene: 9.

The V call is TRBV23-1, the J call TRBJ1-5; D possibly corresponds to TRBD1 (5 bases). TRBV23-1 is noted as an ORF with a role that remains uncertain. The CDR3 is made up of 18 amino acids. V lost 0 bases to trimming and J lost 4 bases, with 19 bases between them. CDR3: CASSQSAILGLANQPQHF. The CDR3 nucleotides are TGCGCCAGCAGTCAATCGGCTATTCTGGGGCTGGCGAATCAGCCCCAGCATTTT.

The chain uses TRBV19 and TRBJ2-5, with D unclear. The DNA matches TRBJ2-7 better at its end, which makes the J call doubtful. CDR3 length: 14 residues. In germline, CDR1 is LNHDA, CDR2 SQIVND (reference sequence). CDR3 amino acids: CASSKDPSSYEQYF. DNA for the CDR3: TGTGCCAGTAGTAAGGACCCCAGCTCCTACGAGCAGTACTTC.

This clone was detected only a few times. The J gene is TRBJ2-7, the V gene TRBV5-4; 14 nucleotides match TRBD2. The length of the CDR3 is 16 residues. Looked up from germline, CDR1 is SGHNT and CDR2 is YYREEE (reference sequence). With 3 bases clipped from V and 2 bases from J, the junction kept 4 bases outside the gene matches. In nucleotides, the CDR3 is TGTGCCAGCAGCTCAGGGACTAGCGGGAGCCCCTACGAGCAGTACTTC. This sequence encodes CASSSGTSGSPYEQYF.

As DNA, the CDR3 is TGTGCCTGGAGAGAAGGGTTTAGCAATCAGCCCCAGCATTTT. As protein: CAWREGFSNQPQHF. The chain combines TRBV30 with TRBJ1-5, with unresolved D. This CDR3 is built from 14 residues. V lost 3 bases, J lost 0 bases, and 9 bases lay in between. In germline, CDR1 is GTSNPN, CDR2 SVGIG (reference sequence).

DNA of the CDR3: TGTGCCAGCAGCCCCCGGACTAGCGGGAGTTACGAGCAGTACTTC. It is translated as CASSPRTSGSYEQYF. This rearrangement joins TRBV5-4 to TRBJ2-7, with 13 bases identical to TRBD2. The ends lost 4 bases at V and 4 bases at J; junction bases unmatched: 5. Per germline, CDR1 SGHNT and CDR2 YYREEE (reference sequence). The CDR3 runs to 15 residues.

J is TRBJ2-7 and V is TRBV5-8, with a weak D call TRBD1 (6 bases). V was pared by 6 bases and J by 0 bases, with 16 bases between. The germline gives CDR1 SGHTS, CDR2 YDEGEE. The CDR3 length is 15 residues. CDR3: CASNFYDRSSYEQYF. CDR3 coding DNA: TGTGCCAGCAACTTTTACGACAGGAGCTCCTACGAGCAGTACTTC.

Written as DNA, the CDR3 is TGTGCCAGCAGCTTTTCCCCCTACGAGCAGTACTTC. Translating it yields CASSFSPYEQYF. This chain links TRBV5-5 with TRBJ2-7, with unresolved D. CDR1 and CDR2 from the germline V gene are SGHKS and YYEKEE (reference sequence). The ends were cut back, 2 bases at V and 2 bases at J, with 5 bases in the middle. This CDR3 spans 12 amino acids.

This chain's CDR3 is CATSRGRDGQETQYF. The DNA of the CDR3 is TGTGCCACCAGCAGAGGCAGGGATGGTCAAGAGACCCAGTACTTC. V and J are TRBV15 and TRBJ2-5, with a weak D call TRBD1 (5 bases). This CDR3 spans 15 amino acids. CDR1 and CDR2 (germline): LNHNV, YYDKDF (reference sequence). Trimming removed 1 base at V and 2 bases at J, with 11 bases between.

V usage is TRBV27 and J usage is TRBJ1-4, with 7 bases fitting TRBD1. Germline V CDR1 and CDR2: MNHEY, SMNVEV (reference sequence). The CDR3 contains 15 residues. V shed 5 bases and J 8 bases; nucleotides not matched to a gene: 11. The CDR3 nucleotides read TGTGCCAGCAGTCTGACGAGACAGGGCCGCGAAAAACTGTTTTTT. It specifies CASSLTRQGREKLFF.

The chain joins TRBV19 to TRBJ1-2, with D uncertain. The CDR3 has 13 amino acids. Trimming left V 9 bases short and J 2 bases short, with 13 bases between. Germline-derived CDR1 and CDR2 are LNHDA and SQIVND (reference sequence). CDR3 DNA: TGTGCCAGCAGACCCGGGCCGAACTATGGCTACACCTTC. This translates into CASRPGPNYGYTF.